This T cell receptor (beta chain) is drawn from a study of shared clonotypes between healthy human individuals. CDR1 is MNHNS, CDR2 SASEGT, per germline. CDR3 length: 15 amino acids. With 6 bases clipped from V and 8 bases from J, the junction kept 9 bases outside the gene matches. Measured with immunoSEQ multiplex PCR; TCRdb has only the in-frame clones, and not every one. The data contain about 610,000 clones, about 95% of them singletons. CD45RO-negative CD8 cells positively selected for CCR7 made up the naive population, which excluded terminally differentiated effector memory CD45RA+ cells. The receptor's source is a woman aged 25-40 years in good health. The sequenced sample consisted of naive CD8+ T cells sorted from blood. The V and J genes are TRBV6-1 and TRBJ2-1; TRBD2 matches at 11 bases. The CDR3 DNA sequence: TGTGCCAGCAGGGAACTAGCGGGAGTCGTCCATGAGCAGTTCTTC. Its translation: CASRELAGVVHEQFF.